This T cell receptor (beta chain) was identified during a study of technical replicates of blood from several donors. Germline loops: CDR1 LGHNA, CDR2 YSLEER. V dropped 1 base and J dropped 0 bases, with 12 bases sitting between them. The CDR3 contains 17 residues. The assay was immunoSEQ multiplex PCR, and TCRdb's table has in-frame clones only and misses some. Of about 60,000 clones listed, approximately 87% are singletons. This chain uses TRBV4-3 with TRBJ2-2, with D perhaps TRBD2 (7 bases). Sequencing input: PBMCs. The sequence came from a human donor in good health. Some clones in this sample may be carry-over from other donors' samples. The CDR3, as DNA: TGCGCCAGCAGCCAAGGAAGGGGGGGTCCGAACACCGGGGAGCTGTTTTTT. This gives the protein CASSQGRGGPNTGELFF.